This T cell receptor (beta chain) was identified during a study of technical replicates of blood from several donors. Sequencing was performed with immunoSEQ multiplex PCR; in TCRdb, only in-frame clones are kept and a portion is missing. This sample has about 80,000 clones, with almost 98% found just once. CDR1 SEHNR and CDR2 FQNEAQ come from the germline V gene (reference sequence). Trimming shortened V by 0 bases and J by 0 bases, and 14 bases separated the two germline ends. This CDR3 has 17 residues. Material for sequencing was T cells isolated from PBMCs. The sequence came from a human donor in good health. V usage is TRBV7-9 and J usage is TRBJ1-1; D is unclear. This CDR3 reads CASSLAKGGSVNTEAFF. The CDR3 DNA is TGTGCCAGCAGCTTAGCTAAGGGCGGGAGTGTGAACACTGAAGCTTTCTTT.